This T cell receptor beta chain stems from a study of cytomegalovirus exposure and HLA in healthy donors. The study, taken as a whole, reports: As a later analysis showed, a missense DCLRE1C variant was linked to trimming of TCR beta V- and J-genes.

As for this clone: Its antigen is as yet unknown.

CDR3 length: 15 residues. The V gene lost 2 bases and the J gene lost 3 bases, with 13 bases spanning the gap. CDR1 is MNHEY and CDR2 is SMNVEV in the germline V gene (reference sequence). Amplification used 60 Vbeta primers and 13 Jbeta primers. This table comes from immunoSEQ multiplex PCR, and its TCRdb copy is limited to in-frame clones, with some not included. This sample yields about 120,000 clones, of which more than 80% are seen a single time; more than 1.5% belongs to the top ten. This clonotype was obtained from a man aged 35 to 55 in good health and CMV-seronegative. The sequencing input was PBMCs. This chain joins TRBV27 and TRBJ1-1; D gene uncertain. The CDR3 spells CASSLDARMYTEAFF. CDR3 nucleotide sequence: TGTGCCAGCAGTTTAGATGCCAGAATGTACACTGAAGCTTTCTTT.